This T cell receptor beta chain came from a study of T cell responses to AZD1222 COVID-19 vaccine. Whole-study results and caveats: Donors, mostly white British, included more females; clonal diversity was possibly underestimated.

This CDR3 is 13 amino acids long. The germline V gene has CDR1 MDHEN and CDR2 SYDVKM. V gave up 8 bases and J gave up 0 bases; unmatched junction bases: 3. Repertoires were generated with immunoSEQ multiplex PCR, while TCRdb's copy carries only in-frame clones and drops some. The repertoire holds 90,000 to 120,000 clones, with 70% to 90% as singletons. For this clone: Its antigen is not identified.

This sequence originates from an adult in good health. The sample in question was peripheral blood, obtained on day 0 of AZD1222 vaccination. This rearrangement joins TRBV28 to TRBJ1-1; 7 nucleotides line up with TRBD1. The CDR3 protein is CASGTGVNTEAFF. The CDR3 coding sequence is TGTGCCAGCGGTACAGGGGTGAACACTGAAGCTTTCTTT. The full variable domain, with the rest looked up from reference TRBV28 and TRBJ1-1, is DVKVTQSSRYLVKRTGEKVFLECVQDMDHENMFWYRQDPGLGLRLIYFSYDVKMKEKGDIPEGYSVSREKKERFSLILESASTNQTSMYLCASGTGVNTEAFFGQGTRLTVV.